These T cell receptor beta chains were read from a single sample in a study of control samples from healthy donors and cancer patients. Clones were sequenced by immunoSEQ multiplex PCR, and TCRdb holds only the in-frame ones, with some missing. This table has tens of thousands of clones, around 93% appearing once. Sample: PBMCs. The source of these receptors is a woman between 40 and 50 years old with head and neck cancer. Both conserved end residues are part of each CDR3. The D gene is left open where the match is weak. A clone size is listed for some rows: how often the clone was seen (once, few, many), or a class if it is expanded.

NA TRBJ1-2 few TRBV21-1 CASSKSPTAQGEFGYTF TGTGCCAGCAGCAAATCTCCGACGGCGCAGGGCGAATTTGGCTACACCTTC
TRBD1 TRBJ1-2 NA TRBV5-1 CASSLTGQERYGYTF TGCGCCAGCAGCTTGACAGGACAGGAACGCTATGGCTACACCTTC
NA TRBJ2-7 NA TRBV6-6 CASRNIQGANYEQYF TGTGCCAGCAGAAACATACAGGGTGCGAACTACGAGCAGTACTTC
TRBD2 TRBJ2-3 NA TRBV3-1/TRBV3-2 CASSQKGLAGGRIDTQYF TGTGCCAGCAGCCAAAAGGGGCTGGCGGGGGGGCGGATAGATACGCAGTATTTT
NA TRBJ2-3 NA TRBV2 CASFEGLLTDTQYF TGTGCCAGCTTTGAGGGGCTTCTCACAGATACGCAGTATTTT
TRBD2 TRBJ2-3 NA TRBV28 CASEASGDETDTQYF TGTGCCAGCGAGGCTAGCGGGGATGAAACAGATACGCAGTATTTT
NA TRBJ2-7 NA TRBV6-5 CASSPPSRGLGEQYF TGTGCCAGCAGCCCCCCGTCGCGGGGTCTGGGCGAGCAGTACTTC
TRBD1 TRBJ1-1 NA TRBV7-3 CASSLQGAWDTEAFF TGTGCCAGCAGCTTACAGGGGGCTTGGGACACTGAAGCTTTCTTT
NA TRBJ2-2 NA TRBV19 CASSIGTRGGTGELFF TGTGCCAGTAGTATAGGTACGCGGGGCGGCACCGGGGAGCTGTTTTTT
NA TRBJ1-1 NA TRBV3-1/TRBV3-2 CASSQQMNTEAFF TGTGCCAGCAGCCAACAGATGAACACTGAAGCTTTCTTT
NA TRBJ1-1 NA TRBV5-1 CASSPQGNTEAFF TGCGCCAGCAGCCCTCAAGGGAACACTGAAGCTTTCTTT
NA TRBJ1-6 NA TRBV6-6 CASSYSGVQNSPLHF TGTGCCAGCAGTTACTCAGGCGTCCAAAATTCACCCCTCCACTTT
TRBD1 TRBJ2-3 NA TRBV28 CASSSPRRGLADTQYF TGTGCCAGCAGCTCCCCCCGCAGGGGGCTTGCAGATACGCAGTATTTT
NA TRBJ2-3 NA TRBV2 CATSEEAGRTDTQYF TGTGCCACCTCGGAAGAGGCGGGGAGGACAGATACGCAGTATTTT
TRBD2 TRBJ2-7 NA TRBV5-1 CASSPTREGLAGIYEQYF TGCGCCAGCAGCCCTACCCGGGAGGGACTAGCGGGGATCTACGAGCAGTACTTC
NA TRBJ1-2 NA TRBV19 CASSIGGHDGYTF TGTGCCAGTAGTATAGGAGGCCACGATGGCTACACCTTC
NA TRBJ1-1 NA TRBV12-5 CASGQGGTEAFF TGTGCTAGTGGCCAAGGGGGAACCGAAGCTTTCTTT
NA TRBJ2-1 few TRBV6-5 CASSYSGLGVHEQFF TGTGCCAGCAGTTACTCCGGTCTAGGGGTCCATGAGCAGTTCTTC
TRBD1 TRBJ1-5 NA TRBV10-3 CAISGGQASNQPQHF TGTGCCATCAGCGGAGGACAGGCGAGCAATCAGCCCCAGCATTTT
TRBD1 TRBJ1-4 NA TRBV9 CASSVGGTGNEKLFF TGTGCCAGCAGCGTAGGGGGGACAGGGAATGAAAAACTGTTTTTT
NA TRBJ2-5 NA TRBV2 CASISGVTQYF TGTGCCAGCATTTCAGGGGTGACCCAGTACTTC
NA TRBJ1-2 NA TRBV19 CASNPTTGENYGYTF TGTGCCAGTAACCCGACGACAGGCGAAAACTATGGCTACACCTTC
NA TRBJ2-4 once TRBV28 CASSQGGAKNIQYF TGTGCCAGCAGCCAAGGGGGGGCCAAAAACATTCAGTACTTC
NA TRBJ1-1 few TRBV11-3 CASSLGRGKPEAFF TGTGCCAGCAGCCTAGGTAGGGGGAAGCCTGAAGCTTTCTTT
NA TRBJ2-5 NA TRBV7-9 CASSSPSQETQYF TGTGCCAGCAGCTCCCCGTCCCAAGAGACCCAGTACTTC
NA TRBJ1-1 NA TRBV18 CASSLPGGTEAFF TGTGCCAGCTCACTTCCGGGGGGGACTGAAGCTTTCTTT
NA TRBJ1-4 NA TRBV28 CASSYSGFNEKLFF TGTGCCAGCAGTTATAGTGGATTTAATGAAAAACTGTTTTTT
NA TRBJ2-1 NA TRBV20-1 CSASFGIGEQFF TGCAGTGCTAGTTTCGGGATCGGTGAGCAGTTCTTC
TRBD2 TRBJ2-7 NA TRBV10-3 CAISESSGDQYEQYF TGTGCCATCAGTGAGTCTAGCGGGGATCAATACGAGCAGTACTTC
TRBD1 TRBJ1-3 NA TRBV7-9 CASSSLWTGDGNTIYF TGTGCCAGCAGCTCCCTCTGGACAGGGGATGGAAACACCATATATTTT